A single sample gave rise to the 2 T cell receptor beta chains below, sequenced in a study of molecular identifiers for immune sequencing clone quantification. TCRdb itself ran the PCR reads through MiXCR, one entry per CDR3 protein. Of some 59,000 distinct CDR3 sequences in the sample, approximately 25% were seen once. Sequencing was done on a sample of naive CD8+ T cells from blood, with Jurkat cell RNA spiked in. Documented subset: FACS-sorted CD8+CD4-CCR7+CD45RA+ naive T cells. The receptors were sampled from a human donor in good health. Some libraries in this study had Jurkat cell RNA spiked in.

This clonotype was seen at least ten times. The chain has TRBV4-1 and TRBJ2-7; no firm D call. Trimming stripped 0 bases from V and 4 bases from J, with 10 bases between. This CDR3 spans 14 amino acids. CDR1 is MGHRA, CDR2 YSYEKL, per germline. CDR3 loop: CASSQDGPIYEQYF. Here the CDR3 DNA reads TGCGCCAGCAGCCAAGATGGGCCGATTTACGAGCAGTACTTC.

As to this clonotype: A single base separates this from a much larger clone, so it may be a read error. The chain joins TRBV19 to TRBJ1-5; D gene unclear. Trimming pared 10 bases from V and 0 bases from J, leaving 10 bases between. CDR1 and CDR2 (germline): LNHDA, SQIVND (reference sequence). This CDR3 is 13 amino acids long. This chain's CDR3 is CATGTDSNQPQHF. CDR3 DNA sequence: TGTGCCACGGGCACGGATAGCAATCAGCCCCAGCATTTT.